This T cell receptor (beta chain) comes out of a study of shared clonotypes between healthy human individuals. Study-wide findings and caveats: Several donors held about 5% of naive CD4 clonotypes in common. Clonotype sharing among donors likely depends on sequencing depth. Clonotypes shared by all four sorted-subset donors had higher generation probabilities than non-shared clonotypes.

On this clone: Its antigen is unidentified.

Looked up from germline, CDR1 is SEHNR and CDR2 is FQNEAQ (reference sequence). There are 18 residues in the CDR3. V gave up 5 bases and J gave up 0 bases; unmatched junction bases: 15. The sorted-subset replicate PCRs were given around 0.2 ug DNA, which is about 30,000 T cell genomes. The protocol was immunoSEQ multiplex PCR, while the TCRdb copy is restricted to in-frame clones and leaves out a portion. The sample yields roughly 1.5 million clones, about 98% seen once. The sample comprised naive CD4+ T cells sorted from blood. Subset defined: CD45RA+ positively selected. The chain employs TRBV7-9 and TRBJ1-1; the match to TRBD1 covers 7 bases. This clonotype originated in a man aged 25 to 45 in good health. As DNA, the CDR3 is TGTGCCAGCAGCGGCCAAGGGGGCCAGGCGGCTATGAACACTGAAGCTTTCTTT. Its translation is CASSGQGGQAAMNTEAFF.